Below, 24 T cell receptor beta chains from the same sample are listed, as sequenced in a study of monozygotic twins with inflammatory bowel disease. Reprocessing the 5' RACE reads, TCRdb reports a single entry for every CDR3 protein and omits DNA. The repertoire table contains about 440,000 distinct CDR3 sequences. Sequencing was done on a sample of blood. All receptors derive from a human donor with ulcerative colitis or Crohn's disease, or a healthy co-twin of an affected twin (not recorded which).

The V and J genes are TRBV5-6 and TRBJ2-2. The CDR3 has 14 residues. Germline assignment: CDR1 SGHDT and CDR2 YYEEEE. The CDR3: CASSLALTTGELFF.

V usage is TRBV6-5 and J usage is TRBJ1-1; TCRdb outputs TRBD1, but without DNA this stays unchecked. Germline-derived CDR1 and CDR2 are MNHEY and SVGAGI. CDR3 size: 18 residues. The CDR3 reads CASSSPDRGYLMNTEAFF.

V usage is TRBV10-3 and J usage is TRBJ2-7; TCRdb outputs TRBD2, but without DNA this stays unchecked. Per the germline V gene, CDR1 is ENHRY and CDR2 is SYGVKD. The CDR3 runs 15 residues. CDR3 loop: CAIRREGLATYEQYF.

This chain uses TRBV10-3 with TRBJ2-7. This CDR3 has 11 amino acids. Germline V lookup: CDR1 ENHRY, CDR2 SYGVKD. CDR3 in amino acids: CATQEAYEQYF.

The chain couples TRBV15 to TRBJ2-1; lacking DNA, the TRBD1 call made by TCRdb goes unchecked. This CDR3 is 16 amino acids long. Per the germline V gene, CDR1 is LNHNV and CDR2 is YYDKDF (reference sequence). The CDR3 protein is CATSSYPGTAYNEQFF.

V usage is TRBV9 and J usage is TRBJ2-5; the TCRdb call, TRBD1, lacks DNA for checking. Germline CDR1 reads SGDLS; CDR2 reads YYNGEE. CDR3 size: 16 residues. Here the CDR3 reads CASSVGMTGQGETQYF. Based on the CDR3 plus reference TRBV9 and TRBJ2-5, the full variable domain is DSGVTQTPKHLITATGQRVTLRCSPRSGDLSVYWYQQSLDQGLQFLIQYYNGEERAKGNILERFSAQQFPDLHSELNLSSLELGDSALYFCASSVGMTGQGETQYFGPGTRLLVL.

The CDR3 sequence is CASRGGEESNQPQHF. V gene TRBV6-1 combines with J gene TRBJ1-5. The germline gives CDR1 MNHNS, CDR2 SASEGT. The CDR3 is made up of 15 amino acids.

CDR3 sequence reads: CASSRGGDSNEKLFF. The V and J genes are TRBV5-1 and TRBJ1-4. The CDR3 covers 15 residues. Germline lookup yields CDR1 SGHRS and CDR2 YFSETQ.

J is TRBJ2-3 and V is TRBV6-5; lacking DNA, the TRBD1 call made by TCRdb goes unchecked. The CDR3 length is 13 residues. Germline values: CDR1 MNHEY, CDR2 SVGAGI. CDR3: CASAGGRSDTQYF.

V usage is TRBV12-3 or TRBV12-4 and J usage is TRBJ2-1; TCRdb gives TRBD2 as the D gene, but with no DNA this cannot be confirmed. This CDR3 contains 15 residues. The CDR3 loop is CASSRGAGGRDEQFF.

J is TRBJ2-2 and V is TRBV9. The germline V gene encodes CDR1 SGDLS and CDR2 YYNGEE. CDR3 length: 13 amino acids. CDR3 in amino acids: CASSVWNTGELFF.

J is TRBJ1-1 and V is TRBV20-1. Germline V CDR1 and CDR2: DFQATT, SNEGSKA (reference sequence). CDR3 length: 13 amino acids. This CDR3 is CSARSMVGTEAFF.

J is TRBJ1-1 and V is TRBV6-1. This CDR3 spans 14 amino acids. CDR1 and CDR2 (germline): MNHNS, SASEGT. This chain's CDR3 is CASSRGLMNTEAFF.

The chain carries TRBV4-1 and TRBJ1-1; TCRdb outputs TRBD1, but without DNA this stays unchecked. The CDR3 is 16 amino acids. Germline values: CDR1 MGHRA, CDR2 YSYEKL. CDR3 region: CASSQPTGTVNTEALF.

J is TRBJ1-4 and V is TRBV12-3 or TRBV12-4. This CDR3 spans 17 amino acids. CDR3 amino acids: CASSLGYTVAAGEKLFF.

This rearrangement joins TRBV27 to TRBJ2-2; the TCRdb call, TRBD2, lacks DNA for checking. The CDR3 has 15 amino acids. The germline gives CDR1 MNHEY, CDR2 SMNVEV (reference sequence). CDR3 region: CASSLYRGGTGELFF.

The chain is built from TRBV29-1 and TRBJ2-5; TCRdb outputs TRBD1, but without DNA this stays unchecked. The CDR3 spans 13 residues. The V gene's germline CDR1 is SQVTM and CDR2 ANQGSEA. The CDR3 protein is CSASRGQGETQYF. Combining the CDR3 with reference TRBV29-1 and TRBJ2-5 gives the whole variable domain SAVISQKPSRDICQRGTSLTIQCQVDSQVTMMFWYRQQPGQSLTLIATANQGSEATYESGFVIDKFPISRPNLTFSTLTVSNMSPEDSSIYLCSASRGQGETQYFGPGTRLLVL.

The genes are TRBV5-4 and TRBJ2-1; TCRdb calls TRBD2, which cannot be checked without DNA. Germline CDR1 reads SGHNT; CDR2 reads YYREEE (reference sequence). There are 16 residues in the CDR3. The CDR3 here is CASSLAPAGGYNEQFF.

V and J are TRBV7-2 and TRBJ1-1; TCRdb designates TRBD1, a call that cannot be tested without DNA. The CDR3 runs to 14 residues. Germline-derived CDR1 and CDR2 are SGHTA and FQGNSA. CDR3 sequence: CASSLGGLYTEAFF.

The chain joins TRBV9 to TRBJ2-3; TCRdb designates TRBD1, a call that cannot be tested without DNA. The length of the CDR3 is 14 residues. Germline V gene lookup returns CDR1 SGDLS and CDR2 YYNGEE. The CDR3 sequence: CASSAGGWTDTQYF. The full variable domain, its missing parts supplied by reference TRBV9 and TRBJ2-3, is DSGVTQTPKHLITATGQRVTLRCSPRSGDLSVYWYQQSLDQGLQFLIQYYNGEERAKGNILERFSAQQFPDLHSELNLSSLELGDSALYFCASSAGGWTDTQYFGPGTRLTVL.

The rearrangement uses TRBV20-1 and TRBJ1-2; no DNA is available, so the TRBD1 call from TCRdb remains unchecked. The CDR3 loop spans 13 amino acids. The germline V gene encodes CDR1 DFQATT and CDR2 SNEGSKA (reference sequence). This chain's CDR3 is CSARGGGVYGYTF.

The V gene is TRBV20-1, the J gene TRBJ2-7; checking the TCRdb D call of TRBD1 is not possible without DNA. Germline V lookup: CDR1 DFQATT, CDR2 SNEGSKA (reference sequence). The CDR3 runs to 15 residues. The CDR3 here is CSARDRDRGSYEQYF.

The chain links TRBV6-5 to TRBJ1-6; with no DNA, the TCRdb D assignment of TRBD1 cannot be verified. Germline values: CDR1 MNHEY, CDR2 SVGAGI. The CDR3 is made up of 14 amino acids. The CDR3 region is CASSYSDRGSPLHF.

The gene calls are TRBV4-2 and TRBJ1-1; TCRdb selects TRBD1, and the lack of DNA leaves this call unchecked. This CDR3 has 15 residues. The V gene's germline CDR1 is LGHNA and CDR2 YNFKEQ. This CDR3 reads CASSQGDLMNTEAFF.